This TCR beta chain was identified in a study of response to subunit inactivated influenza vaccine listed by TCRdb under 2018. As for the study more broadly: Deep quantitative T cell receptor repertoire profiling was used in the study to track responses to a trivalent subunit inactivated influenza vaccine. Overall study outcomes, separate from this receptor: The authors suggested that each seasonal influenza vaccination may recruit only a limited number of new T cells.

Trimmed from V: 3 bases; trimmed from J: 4 bases; junction bases lacking a gene match: 9. From its cysteine to its phenylalanine, the CDR3 spans 16 amino acids. Here the CDR3 DNA is all that survives: 48 bases in frame from base 1. From a lookup of the germline V gene (reference sequence), CDR1 and CDR2 are DFQATT and SNEGSKA. This clonotype was observed at least ten times. No antigen is known for it. The input lacks base qualities; no much larger clone sits a single base away. The library was built by means of RT-PCR. Sequenced on an Illumina HiSeq 2500. TCRdb trimmed public reads at Q25 via fastp, called clones via MiXCR and kept in-frame beta chains. Every entry covers one CDR3 protein and lists the most common genes and DNA from its rows. The sample includes 490,000 or so distinct CDR3 sequences, with 7.5% to 8.5% observed a single time. 10% to 15% of the sample goes to the ten largest clones.

This receptor chain uses TRBV20-1 and TRBJ2-1; 10 central nucleotides agree with TRBD2. The sample was PBMCs from blood, taken less than 30 months after vaccination. This TCR was sampled from a man between 50 and 69 years old who received an inactivated influenza vaccine. Donor details come from another sample of the same person, matched by shared clones. The DNA sequence is TGCAGTGCTAGGCCGACCCTAGCGGGGGAATACAATGAGCAGTTCTTC. Its protein reads: CSARPTLAGEYNEQFF.